This entry lists 23 T cell receptor beta chains sequenced from one sample in a study of response to subunit inactivated influenza vaccine. From the RT-PCR reads, TCRdb called clonotypes with MiXCR, one entry per CDR3 protein. Of around 250,000 distinct CDR3 sequences detected, 12% appear once; the ten largest clones hold 7.8%. The material sequenced was non-naive T cells sorted from PBMCs, taken around 14 days before vaccination. The receptor source for this set is a man between 45 and 60 years old who received an inactivated influenza vaccine.

This clonotype was counted at least ten times. J is TRBJ2-1 and V is TRBV19, with 11 bases that match TRBD1. The CDR3 spans 15 residues. The V gene's germline CDR1 is LNHDA and CDR2 SQIVND (reference sequence). With 3 bases clipped from V and 8 bases from J, the junction kept 6 bases outside the gene matches. CDR3 protein: CASSIFGQGAYEQFF. CDR3 bases: TGTGCCAGTAGTATCTTTGGACAGGGGGCCTATGAGCAGTTCTTC.

This clonotype was seen a few times. The rearrangement uses TRBV5-1 and TRBJ2-7; 9 bases line up with TRBD1. The CDR3 sequence is 17 residues long. The germline CDR1 and CDR2 sequences are SGHRS and YFSETQ. V shed 1 base, J shed 3 bases, and the junction held 11 bases outside the gene matches. The CDR3 loop is CASSLSWTGANLYEQYF. CDR3 DNA sequence: TGCGCCAGCAGCTTGAGTTGGACAGGGGCGAATCTCTACGAGCAGTACTTC.

V and J are TRBV20-1 and TRBJ2-7; D is unclear. From germline, CDR1 is DFQATT and CDR2 SNEGSKA (reference sequence). CDR3 length: 14 amino acids. V shed 2 bases and J shed 4 bases, with 15 bases lying between them. This CDR3 is CSARPFGSVYEQYF. CDR3 coding DNA: TGCAGTGCTAGACCGTTCGGCAGCGTTTACGAGCAGTACTTC.

Details on this clonotype: A read error is possible here, since a much larger clone lies one base away. The V gene is TRBV2, the J gene TRBJ2-3, with 10 bases that match TRBD2. Per the germline V gene, CDR1 is SNHLY and CDR2 is FYNNEI. The CDR3 covers 18 residues. J gave up 2 bases and V 8 bases, and 16 bases lay outside the gene matches. In nucleotides, the CDR3 is TGTGCCAGCTGTTCTCCCGGACTAGCGGAAAAATCCACAGATACGCAGTATTTT. Protein product: CASCSPGLAEKSTDTQYF.

This clonotype has just a few counts. The V gene is TRBV20-1, the J gene TRBJ2-5; TRBD2 matches 8 bases. The V and J ends lost 2 bases and 4 bases, in that order; junction bases with no gene match: 0. Per the germline V gene, CDR1 is DFQATT and CDR2 is SNEGSKA (reference sequence). The CDR3 consists of 12 residues. The CDR3 here is CSARLAGETQYF. The CDR3 DNA is TGCAGTGCTAGACTAGCGGGAGAGACCCAGTACTTC.

The chain recombines TRBV20-1 with TRBJ2-1; D not certain. CDR3 length: 14 residues. Trimming took off 6 bases at V and 4 bases at J, with 16 bases between the two ends. Germline assignment: CDR1 DFQATT and CDR2 SNEGSKA (reference sequence). The chain's CDR3 is CSARALQPYNEQFF. DNA of the CDR3: TGCAGTGCCCGGGCTCTTCAGCCTTACAATGAGCAGTTCTTC.

This clonotype was seen ten or more times. The chain links TRBV5-1 to TRBJ2-1, with a possible D match to TRBD1 (6 bases). The germline gives CDR1 SGHRS, CDR2 YFSETQ. V was pared by 0 bases and J by 0 bases, with 7 bases between. This CDR3 comprises 15 residues. CDR3 DNA: TGCGCCAGCAGCTTGGAGGGGGTCTCCTACAATGAGCAGTTCTTC. It codes for CASSLEGVSYNEQFF.

This clonotype was found many times. The rearrangement links TRBV20-1 to TRBJ2-1, with D tentatively TRBD2 (6 bases). The CDR3 consists of 9 residues. Germline V gene sequence: CDR1 DFQATT, CDR2 SNEGSKA (reference sequence). The CDR3 loop is CRAGGEQFF. CDR3 coding DNA: TGCAGGGCCGGGGGTGAGCAGTTCTTC.

V is TRBV12-3 or TRBV12-4 and J is TRBJ2-1, with 7 bases fitting TRBD1. V lost 5 bases to trimming and J lost 9 bases; unmatched junction nucleotides: 10. This CDR3 is 14 amino acids long. For the CDR3, the DNA is TGTGCCAGCAGTCCCCGGATAGGGGGCGGTGAGCAGTTCTTC. This encodes CASSPRIGGGEQFF.

V gene TRBV6-2 or TRBV6-3 combines with J gene TRBJ2-7; D may match TRBD1 or TRBD2 (5 bases each). CDR3 length equals 14 residues. V lost 7 bases and J lost 5, with 18 bases in between. Germline loops: CDR1 MNHEY, CDR2 SVGEGT. CDR3 in DNA: TGTGCCAGCACCCGAGACGGGGCTCAACACGAGCAGTACTTC. Translated: CASTRDGAQHEQYF.

CDR3 bases: TGTGCCATCAGTGAGTCGACGGGGGGCAGGGGTGAGCAGTTCTTC. Translating gives CAISESTGGRGEQFF. V is TRBV10-3 and J is TRBJ2-1; weak D call: TRBD2 (7 bases). Trimming removed 0 bases at V and 9 bases at J, with 15 bases between. The CDR3 totals 15 residues. CDR1 ENHRY and CDR2 SYGVKD come from the germline V gene.

This clonotype came up a few times. This chain connects TRBV5-1 to TRBJ2-5, with 7 bases lining up with TRBD1. Unmatched junction bases numbered 4, after V lost 2 bases and J lost 3 bases. The CDR3 runs to 14 residues. Germline CDR1 reads SGHRS; CDR2 reads YFSETQ. DNA of the CDR3: TGCGCCAGCAGCTTACCCGGGACAGAAGAGACCCAGTACTTC. Its protein product is CASSLPGTEETQYF.

This clonotype has just a few counts. The chain uses TRBV20-1 and TRBJ2-1; 12 bases are a match to TRBD2. The CDR3 spans 14 residues. Germline CDR1 DFQATT, CDR2 SNEGSKA (reference sequence). The trim removed 3 bases at V and 8 bases at J, leaving 5 bases unmatched. CDR3 coding DNA: TGCAGTGCTAGTGCCCCTAGCGGGGGGGATGAGCAGTTCTTC. Protein sequence: CSASAPSGGDEQFF.

The chain has TRBV3-1 and TRBJ1-5; a possible D gene is TRBD1 (6 bases). Germline CDR1 LGHDT, CDR2 YNNKEL (reference sequence). The CDR3 totals 15 residues. The germline V and J ends were trimmed by 0 bases and 6 bases, with 12 bases remaining between them. The CDR3 protein is CASSQDQGGGQPQHF. Written as DNA, the CDR3 is TGTGCCAGCAGCCAAGATCAAGGGGGTGGTCAGCCCCAGCATTTT.

The gene calls are TRBV7-3 and TRBJ2-5, with D perhaps being TRBD1 or TRBD2 (5 bases each). V was trimmed by 5 bases and J by 5 bases, leaving 12 bases between them. The germline V gene has CDR1 SGHTA and CDR2 FQGTGA. The CDR3 sequence is 13 residues long. The CDR3 region is CASSRRRDETQYF. As DNA, the CDR3 is TGTGCCAGCAGCCGGCGTAGGGACGAGACCCAGTACTTC.

The rearrangement uses TRBV20-1 and TRBJ1-1; possible D gene TRBD1, 6 bases. This CDR3 has 14 amino acids. Germline V CDR1 and CDR2: DFQATT, SNEGSKA (reference sequence). The V and J ends lost 3 bases and 1 base respectively, with 12 bases between them. The CDR3 is CSASDLDRNTEAFF. CDR3 DNA sequence: TGCAGTGCTAGCGACTTGGACAGGAACACTGAAGCTTTCTTT.

This clonotype turned up a few times. The chain couples TRBV20-1 to TRBJ2-7, with no clear D. The V and J ends lost 5 bases and 2 bases respectively, with 10 bases between them. CDR1 is DFQATT, CDR2 SNEGSKA, per germline (reference sequence). The CDR3 loop spans 12 amino acids. CDR3 residues: CSAPRQAYEQYF. The CDR3 coding sequence is TGCAGTGCTCCCAGACAAGCCTACGAGCAGTACTTC.

The V and J genes are TRBV12-3 or TRBV12-4 and TRBJ1-4, with 8 bases lining up with TRBD1. Losses at the gene ends were 3 bases for V and 4 bases for J; bases not matched to a gene: 4. The CDR3 consists of 15 residues. This CDR3 is CASSFGQGHNEKLFF. The DNA for the CDR3 is TGTGCCAGCAGTTTTGGACAGGGCCATAATGAAAAACTGTTTTTT.

This clonotype was seen repeatedly, ten times or more. The rearrangement links TRBV5-1 to TRBJ2-1; perhaps TRBD2 as D (6 bases). The ends were cut back, 4 bases at V and 6 bases at J, with 14 bases in the middle. Germline V gene data show CDR1 as SGHRS and CDR2 as YFSETQ. The CDR3 has 14 residues. The CDR3, as DNA: TGCGCCAGCAGCCTGGGAGGCCCATCCAATGAGCAGTTCTTC. Translated: CASSLGGPSNEQFF.

This clonotype was seen many times. V and J are TRBV7-2 and TRBJ2-5, with 14 bases aligning to TRBD2. The germline V gene encodes CDR1 SGHTA and CDR2 FQGNSA. The V segment lost 4 bases and the J segment 5 bases; nucleotides outside the gene matches: 9. There are 17 residues in the CDR3. The CDR3 bases are TGTGCCAGCAGCTCCAAGGGGACTAGCGGGGGTTGGGAGACCCAGTACTTC. As protein: CASSSKGTSGGWETQYF.

There are many counts of this clonotype. The genes are TRBV27 and TRBJ2-1; D gene unclear. This CDR3 is 15 amino acids long. Germline V lookup: CDR1 MNHEY, CDR2 SMNVEV (reference sequence). V gave up 3 bases and J gave up 6 bases, with 15 bases separating them. The CDR3 DNA follows: TGTGCCAGCAGTTTCCCAGGCCTATCCGGCAATGAGCAGTTCTTC. As protein: CASSFPGLSGNEQFF.

V and J are TRBV5-1 and TRBJ2-3; D call uncertain. CDR1 is SGHRS, CDR2 YFSETQ, per germline. Between the trimmed V and J ends, which lost 4 bases and 4 bases, there was a span of 13 bases. The CDR3 has 14 residues. CDR3 sequence: CASSLRLVPDTQYF. DNA for the CDR3: TGCGCCAGCAGCCTTCGACTCGTACCAGATACGCAGTATTTT.

The V and J genes are TRBV7-6 and TRBJ2-3; TRBD1 might be the D (5 bases). Germline CDR1 is SGHVS and CDR2 is FNYEAQ. CDR3 length: 15 amino acids. Deletions cut 0 bases from V and 5 bases from J, with 12 bases between. CDR3 nucleotide sequence: TGTGCCAGCAGCTTAGCGGGGCCACGCGGAGATACGCAGTATTTT. It yields the protein CASSLAGPRGDTQYF. The entire variable domain, with the rest obtained from reference TRBV7-6 and TRBJ2-3, is as follows: GAGVSQSPRYKVTKRGQDVALRCDPISGHVSLYWYRQALGQGPEFLTYFNYEAQQDKSGLPNDRFSAERPEGSISTLTIQRTEQRDSAMYRCASSLAGPRGDTQYFGPGTRLTVL.